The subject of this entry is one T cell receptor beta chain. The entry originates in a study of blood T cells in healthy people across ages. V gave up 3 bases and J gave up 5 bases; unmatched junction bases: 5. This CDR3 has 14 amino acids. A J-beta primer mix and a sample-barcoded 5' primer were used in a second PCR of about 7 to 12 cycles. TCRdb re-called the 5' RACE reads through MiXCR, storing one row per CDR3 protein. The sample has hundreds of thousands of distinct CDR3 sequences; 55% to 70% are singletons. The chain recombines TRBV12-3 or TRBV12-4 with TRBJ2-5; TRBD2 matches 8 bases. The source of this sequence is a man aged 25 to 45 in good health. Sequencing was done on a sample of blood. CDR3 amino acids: CASSFPGGRETQYF. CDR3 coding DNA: TGTGCCAGCAGTTTTCCGGGGGGGAGGGAGACCCAGTACTTC.